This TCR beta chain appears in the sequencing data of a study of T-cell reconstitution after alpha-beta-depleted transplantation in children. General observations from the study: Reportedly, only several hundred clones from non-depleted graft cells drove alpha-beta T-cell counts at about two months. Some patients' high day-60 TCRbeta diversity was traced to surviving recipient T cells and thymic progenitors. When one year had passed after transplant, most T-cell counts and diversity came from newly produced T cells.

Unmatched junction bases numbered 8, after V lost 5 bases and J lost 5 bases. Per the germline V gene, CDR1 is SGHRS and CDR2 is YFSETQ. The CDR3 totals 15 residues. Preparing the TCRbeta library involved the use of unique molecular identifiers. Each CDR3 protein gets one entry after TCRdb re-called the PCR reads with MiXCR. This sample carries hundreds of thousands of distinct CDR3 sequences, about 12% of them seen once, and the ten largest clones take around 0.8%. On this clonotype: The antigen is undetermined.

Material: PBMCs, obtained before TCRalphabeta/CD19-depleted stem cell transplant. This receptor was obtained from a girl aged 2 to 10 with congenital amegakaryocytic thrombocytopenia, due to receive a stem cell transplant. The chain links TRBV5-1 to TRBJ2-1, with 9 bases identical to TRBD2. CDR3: CASRPLRLADNEQFF. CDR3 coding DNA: TGCGCCAGCAGGCCCCTTAGACTAGCGGACAATGAGCAGTTCTTC.